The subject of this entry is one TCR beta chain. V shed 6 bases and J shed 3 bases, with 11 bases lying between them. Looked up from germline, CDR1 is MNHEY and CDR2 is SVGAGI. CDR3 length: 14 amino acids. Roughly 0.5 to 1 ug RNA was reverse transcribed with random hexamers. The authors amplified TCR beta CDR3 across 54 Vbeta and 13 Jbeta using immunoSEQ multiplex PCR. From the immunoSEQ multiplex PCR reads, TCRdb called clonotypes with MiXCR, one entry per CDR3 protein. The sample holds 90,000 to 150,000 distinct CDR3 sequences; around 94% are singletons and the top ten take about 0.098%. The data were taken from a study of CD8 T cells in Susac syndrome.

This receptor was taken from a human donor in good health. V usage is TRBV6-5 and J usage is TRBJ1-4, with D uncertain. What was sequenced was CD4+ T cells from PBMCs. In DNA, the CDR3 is TGTGCCAGCAGACCAACACGGTCTAATGAAAAACTGTTTTTT. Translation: CASRPTRSNEKLFF.